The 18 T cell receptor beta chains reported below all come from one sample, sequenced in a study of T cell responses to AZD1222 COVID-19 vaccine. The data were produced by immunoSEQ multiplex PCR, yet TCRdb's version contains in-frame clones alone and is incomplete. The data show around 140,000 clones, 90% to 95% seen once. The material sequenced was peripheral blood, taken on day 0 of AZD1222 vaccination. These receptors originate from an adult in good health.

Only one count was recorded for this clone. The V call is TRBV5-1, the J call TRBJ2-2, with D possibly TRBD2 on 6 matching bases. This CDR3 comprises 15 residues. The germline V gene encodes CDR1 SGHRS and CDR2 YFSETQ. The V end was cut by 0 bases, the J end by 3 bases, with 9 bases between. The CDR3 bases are TGCGCCAGCAGCTTGGGGGGAGGCTACACCGGGGAGCTGTTTTTT. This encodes CASSLGGGYTGELFF.

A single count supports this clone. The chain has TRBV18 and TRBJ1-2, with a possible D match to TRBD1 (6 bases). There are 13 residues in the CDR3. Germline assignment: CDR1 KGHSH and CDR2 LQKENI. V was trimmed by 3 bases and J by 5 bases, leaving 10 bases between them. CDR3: CASSPSGEYGYTF. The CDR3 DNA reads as TGTGCCAGCTCACCGTCAGGGGAGTATGGCTACACCTTC.

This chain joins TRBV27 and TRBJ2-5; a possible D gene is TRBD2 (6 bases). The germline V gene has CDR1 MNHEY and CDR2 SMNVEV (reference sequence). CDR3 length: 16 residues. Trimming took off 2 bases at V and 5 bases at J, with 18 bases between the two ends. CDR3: CASSLVWRGLGETQYF. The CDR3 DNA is TGTGCCAGCAGTTTAGTGTGGAGGGGCTTGGGGGAGACCCAGTACTTC.

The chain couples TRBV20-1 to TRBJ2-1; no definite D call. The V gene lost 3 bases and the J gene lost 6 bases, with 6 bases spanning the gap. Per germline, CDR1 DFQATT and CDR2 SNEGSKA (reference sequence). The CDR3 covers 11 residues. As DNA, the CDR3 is TGCAGTGCTAGGTTAGGCAATGAGCAGTTCTTC. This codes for CSARLGNEQFF.

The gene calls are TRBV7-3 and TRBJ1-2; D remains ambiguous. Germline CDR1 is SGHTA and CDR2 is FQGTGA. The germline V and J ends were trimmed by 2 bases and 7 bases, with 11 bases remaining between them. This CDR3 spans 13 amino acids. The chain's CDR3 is CASSLYQSAGYTF. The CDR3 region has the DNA TGTGCCAGCAGCTTATATCAGTCCGCTGGCTACACCTTC.

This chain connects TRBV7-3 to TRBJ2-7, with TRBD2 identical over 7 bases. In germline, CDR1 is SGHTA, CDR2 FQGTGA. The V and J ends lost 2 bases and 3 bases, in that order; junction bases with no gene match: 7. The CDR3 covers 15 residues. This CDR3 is CASSLEGGGGYEQYF. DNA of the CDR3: TGTGCCAGCAGCTTAGAGGGTGGCGGGGGCTACGAGCAGTACTTC. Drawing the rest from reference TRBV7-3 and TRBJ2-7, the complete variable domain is GAGVSQTPSNKVTEKGKYVELRCDPISGHTALYWYRQSLGQGPEFLIYFQGTGAADDSGLPNDRFFAVRPEGSVSTLKIQRTERGDSAVYLCASSLEGGGGYEQYFGPGTRLTVT.

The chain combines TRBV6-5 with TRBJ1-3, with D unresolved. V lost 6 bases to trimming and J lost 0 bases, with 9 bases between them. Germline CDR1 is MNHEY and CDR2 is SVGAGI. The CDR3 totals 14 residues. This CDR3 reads CASRRKRSGNTIYF. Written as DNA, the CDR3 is TGTGCCAGCAGGAGGAAACGCTCTGGAAACACCATATATTTT.

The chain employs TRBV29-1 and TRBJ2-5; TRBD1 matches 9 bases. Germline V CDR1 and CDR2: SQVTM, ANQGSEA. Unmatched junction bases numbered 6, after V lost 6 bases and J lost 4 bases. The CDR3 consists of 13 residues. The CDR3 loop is CSVTGTGSETQYF. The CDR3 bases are TGCAGCGTAACCGGGACAGGGTCAGAGACCCAGTACTTC. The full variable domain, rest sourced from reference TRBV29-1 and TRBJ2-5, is SAVISQKPSRDICQRGTSLTIQCQVDSQVTMMFWYRQQPGQSLTLIATANQGSEATYESGFVIDKFPISRPNLTFSTLTVSNMSPEDSSIYLCSVTGTGSETQYFGPGTRLLVL.

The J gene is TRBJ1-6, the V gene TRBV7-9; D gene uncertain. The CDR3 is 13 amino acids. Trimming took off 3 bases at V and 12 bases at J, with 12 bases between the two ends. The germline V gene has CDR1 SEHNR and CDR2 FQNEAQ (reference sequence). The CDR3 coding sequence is TGTGCCAGCAGCTTGGCAGGAGACGGACCCCTCCACTTT. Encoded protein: CASSLAGDGPLHF.

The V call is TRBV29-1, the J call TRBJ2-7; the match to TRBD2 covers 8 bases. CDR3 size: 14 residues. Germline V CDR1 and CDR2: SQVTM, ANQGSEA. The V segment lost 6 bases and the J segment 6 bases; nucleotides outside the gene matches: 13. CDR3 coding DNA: TGCAGCGTGAGAGCGGGGGCTCCTTACCCCGAGCAGTACTTC. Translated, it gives CSVRAGAPYPEQYF.

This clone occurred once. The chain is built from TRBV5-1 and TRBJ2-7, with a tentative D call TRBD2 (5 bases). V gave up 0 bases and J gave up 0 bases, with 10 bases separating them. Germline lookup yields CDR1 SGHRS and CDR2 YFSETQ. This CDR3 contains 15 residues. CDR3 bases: TGCGCCAGCAGCTTGGCAGGACTTAGCTCCTACGAGCAGTACTTC. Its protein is CASSLAGLSSYEQYF.

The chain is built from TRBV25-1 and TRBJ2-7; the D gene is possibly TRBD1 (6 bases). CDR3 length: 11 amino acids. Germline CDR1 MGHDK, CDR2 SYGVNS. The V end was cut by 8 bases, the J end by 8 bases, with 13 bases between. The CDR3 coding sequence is TGTGCCAGCGCCAATACAGGGCAGCAGTACTTC. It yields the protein CASANTGQQYF.

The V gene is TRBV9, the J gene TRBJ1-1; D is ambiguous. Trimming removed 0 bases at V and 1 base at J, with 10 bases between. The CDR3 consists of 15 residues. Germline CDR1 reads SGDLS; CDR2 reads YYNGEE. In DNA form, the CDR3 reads TGTGCCAGCAGCGTAGCTCCTCAACAGAACACTGAAGCTTTCTTT. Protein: CASSVAPQQNTEAFF.

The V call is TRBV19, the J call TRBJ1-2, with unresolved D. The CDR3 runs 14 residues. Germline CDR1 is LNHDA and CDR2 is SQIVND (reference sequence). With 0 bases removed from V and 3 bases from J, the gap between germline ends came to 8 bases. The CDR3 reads CASSIDRIDYGYTF. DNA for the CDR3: TGTGCCAGTAGTATAGATAGGATTGACTATGGCTACACCTTC.

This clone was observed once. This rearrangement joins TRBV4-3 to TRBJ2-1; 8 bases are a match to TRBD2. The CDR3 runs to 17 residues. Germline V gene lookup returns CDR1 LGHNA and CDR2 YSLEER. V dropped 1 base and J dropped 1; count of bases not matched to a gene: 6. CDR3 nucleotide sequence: TGCGCCAGCAGCCAAGCAGCGGGAGCGGGTTCCTACAATGAGCAGTTCTTC. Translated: CASSQAAGAGSYNEQFF.

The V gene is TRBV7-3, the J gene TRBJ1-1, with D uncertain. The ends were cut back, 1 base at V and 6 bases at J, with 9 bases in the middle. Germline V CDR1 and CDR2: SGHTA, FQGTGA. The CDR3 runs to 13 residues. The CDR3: CASSLMDGAEAFF. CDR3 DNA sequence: TGTGCCAGCAGCTTAATGGACGGCGCTGAAGCTTTCTTT.

CDR3 sequence reads: CSASRQSEAFF. Here the CDR3 DNA reads TGCAGTGCTAGTAGGCAGTCTGAAGCTTTCTTT. V and J are TRBV20-1 and TRBJ1-1; no firm D call. The CDR3 length is 11 residues. CDR1 is DFQATT and CDR2 is SNEGSKA in the germline V gene (reference sequence). V lost 3 bases and J 6 bases, leaving 8 bases between the germline ends.

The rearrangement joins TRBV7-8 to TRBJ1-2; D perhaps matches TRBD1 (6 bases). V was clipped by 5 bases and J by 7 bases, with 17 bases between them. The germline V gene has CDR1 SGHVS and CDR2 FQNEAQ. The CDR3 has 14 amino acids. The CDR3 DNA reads TGTGCCAGCAGCCTAACCCAAACAGGGTCTGGCTACACCTTC. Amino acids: CASSLTQTGSGYTF.